This T cell receptor (beta chain) originates from a study of blood T cell repertoires in COVID-19 (TCRdb year 2020). Regarding the research as a whole: The collaborator samples originated in the United States, Italy and Spain and spanned the acute and convalescent phases of COVID-19. The repertoires were released in a freely available public database intended as a resource for research on the immune response to SARS-CoV-2. Samples were obtained from the ongoing ImmuneRACE study (first 160 participants) and from 1,000 to 1,500 subjects provided by 6 global collaborators. The prospective study material was composed of cDNA or gDNA derived from T cells, B-cell-depleted T cells, or PBMCs. Sample metadata almost always included a de-identified subject ID, COVID-19 status, age in years and sex. HLA class I and class II types, where available, came from metadata supplied by the sample provider rather than from assay-based typing. Subjects who had been exposed to COVID-19, were actively infected with it, or had recovered from it provided the deeply sampled blood TCRbeta repertoires that made up the dataset. The full study reports these points: The amount of clinical and demographic metadata varied by source and participant and was provided uncurated.

Looking up the germline V gene (reference sequence) yields CDR1 LNHDA and CDR2 SQIVND. V is reduced by 6 bases and J by 4 bases, leaving a spacing of 15 bases between them. Measured from the cysteine to the phenylalanine, the CDR3 is 15 residues long. CDR3 DNA only is kept here, 45 bases in frame from base 1. As to this clone: It lacks a known antigen. Per-nucleotide qualities are absent, and no much larger clonotype sits a single base away.

TCRbeta CDR3 regions were amplified from genomic DNA by means of the immunoSEQ Assay, a bias-controlled multiplex PCR. In the original analysis: Within the assay, amplification of reference gene primers was used to estimate how many nucleated cells each sample contained. To quantify the absolute abundance of each unique TCRbeta CDR3 rearrangement, sequence reads were collapsed and filtered. For each sample, productive Simpson clonality was calculated as the square root of Simpson's diversity index over productive rearrangements. Not all clones reach the TCRdb copy of this immuneACCESS table, which keeps in-frame sequences only. Checked studies attribute under half of the gap to unresolved V genes and leave the rest unexplained. V and J calls plus clone size are reproduced from that table; the DNA served to infer D and trimming. This sample holds fewer than 200,000 clones; approximately 86% were observed only once. Around 9.8% of the sample lies in the top ten.

Whole blood was collected in K2EDTA tubes by collaborating institutions according to the institutions' own protocols. Collaborator samples were shipped for TCRbeta analysis as frozen whole blood, isolated PBMCs, or DNA extracted from either sample type. This receptor was obtained from a woman over 75 with acute or convalescent COVID-19. The material sequenced was peripheral blood. In this chain, TRBV19 is recombined with TRBJ1-4; possibly the D gene is TRBD1, per 5 matching bases. The base sequence is TGTGCCAGTAGATCCTCAGGGTCGGGTAATGAAAAACTGTTTTTT. It is translated as CASRSSGSGNEKLFF. Full variable domain (CDR3 extended with the reference TRBV19 and TRBJ1-4 proteins): DGGITQSPKYLFRKEGQNVTLSCEQNLNHDAMYWYRQDPGQGLRLIYYSQIVNDFQKGDIAEGYSVSREKKESFPLTVTSAQKNPTAFYLCASRSSGSGNEKLFFGSGTQLSVL.